The clone carrying this T cell receptor (beta chain) showed up just a few times. This sample is part of a study of T-cell reconstitution after alpha-beta-depleted transplantation in children. As it was prepared, the TCRbeta library received unique molecular identifiers. TCRdb analysed the PCR reads with MiXCR anew, one entry per CDR3 protein. The data hold about 280,000 distinct CDR3 sequences, with around a tenth observed a single time. The CDR3 loop spans 14 amino acids. With V trimmed by 4 bases and J by 6 bases, 5 bases remained unmatched. This rearrangement joins TRBV12-3 or TRBV12-4 to TRBJ1-2; 10 nucleotides line up with TRBD1. The source was peripheral blood, collected 180 days after TCRalphabeta/CD19-depleted stem cell transplant. This sequence was found in a male patient aged 2-15 years who had a stem cell transplant for chronic granulomatous disease, so the T cells may come from the graft donor. CDR3 residues: CASSSSGQGNGYTF. In DNA form, the CDR3 reads TGTGCCAGCAGTTCATCGGGACAGGGGAATGGCTACACCTTC.